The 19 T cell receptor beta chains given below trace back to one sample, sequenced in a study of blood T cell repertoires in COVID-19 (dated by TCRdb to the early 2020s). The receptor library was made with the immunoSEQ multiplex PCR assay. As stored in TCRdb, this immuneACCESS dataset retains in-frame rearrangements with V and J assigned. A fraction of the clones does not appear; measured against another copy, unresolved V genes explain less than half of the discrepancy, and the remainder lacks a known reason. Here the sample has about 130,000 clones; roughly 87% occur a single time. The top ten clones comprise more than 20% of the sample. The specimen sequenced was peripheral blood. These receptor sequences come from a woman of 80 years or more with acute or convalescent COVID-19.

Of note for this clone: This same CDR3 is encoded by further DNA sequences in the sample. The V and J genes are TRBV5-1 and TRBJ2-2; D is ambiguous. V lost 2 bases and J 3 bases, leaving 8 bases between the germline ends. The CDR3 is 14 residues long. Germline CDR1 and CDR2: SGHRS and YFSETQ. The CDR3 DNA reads TGCGCCAGCAGCTTAGGCGAGGACACCGGGGAGCTGTTTTTT. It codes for CASSLGEDTGELFF.

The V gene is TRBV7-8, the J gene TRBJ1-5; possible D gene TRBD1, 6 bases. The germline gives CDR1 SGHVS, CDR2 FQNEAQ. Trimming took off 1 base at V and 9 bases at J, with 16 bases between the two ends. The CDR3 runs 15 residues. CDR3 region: CASSLVRTVTWPQHF. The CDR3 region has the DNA TGTGCCAGCAGCTTAGTGCGGACAGTAACTTGGCCCCAGCATTTT.

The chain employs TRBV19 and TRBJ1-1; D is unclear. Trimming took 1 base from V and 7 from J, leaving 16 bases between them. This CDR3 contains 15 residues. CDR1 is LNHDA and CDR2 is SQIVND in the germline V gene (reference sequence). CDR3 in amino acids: CASSIVGGSRHEAFF. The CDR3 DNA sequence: TGTGCCAGTAGTATAGTTGGAGGAAGCCGTCATGAAGCTTTCTTT.

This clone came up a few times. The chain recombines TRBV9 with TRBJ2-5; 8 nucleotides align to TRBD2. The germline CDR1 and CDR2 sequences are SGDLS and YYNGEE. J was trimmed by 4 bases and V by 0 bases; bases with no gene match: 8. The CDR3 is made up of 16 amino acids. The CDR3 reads CASSVGTSLELETQYF. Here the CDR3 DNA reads TGTGCCAGCAGCGTAGGGACTAGCCTGGAATTAGAGACCCAGTACTTC.

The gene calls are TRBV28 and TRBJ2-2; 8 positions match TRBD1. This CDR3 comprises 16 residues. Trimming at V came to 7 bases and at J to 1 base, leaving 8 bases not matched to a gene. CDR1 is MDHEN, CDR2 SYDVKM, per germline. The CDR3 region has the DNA TGTGCCAGCAAAGTTCTGGGGACAGGGAACACCGGGGAGCTGTTTTTT. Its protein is CASKVLGTGNTGELFF. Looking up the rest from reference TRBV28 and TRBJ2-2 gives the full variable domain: DVKVTQSSRYLVKRTGEKVFLECVQDMDHENMFWYRQDPGLGLRLIYFSYDVKMKEKGDIPEGYSVSREKKERFSLILESASTNQTSMYLCASKVLGTGNTGELFFGEGSRLTVL.

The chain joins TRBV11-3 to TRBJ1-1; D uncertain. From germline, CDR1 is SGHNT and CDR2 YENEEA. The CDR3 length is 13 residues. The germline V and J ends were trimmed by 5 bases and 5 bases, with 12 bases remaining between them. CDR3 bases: TGTGCCAGCAGCGTTACGGGGTGGACTGAAGCTTTCTTT. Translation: CASSVTGWTEAFF.

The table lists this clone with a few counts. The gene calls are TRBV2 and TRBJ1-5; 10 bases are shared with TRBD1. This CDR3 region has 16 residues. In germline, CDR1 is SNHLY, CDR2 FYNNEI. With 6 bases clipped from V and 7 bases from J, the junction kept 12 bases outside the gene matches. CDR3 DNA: TGTGCCAGCAGAATGTTCGGACAGGGGGTTTGGCAGCCCCAGCATTTT. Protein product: CASRMFGQGVWQPQHF.

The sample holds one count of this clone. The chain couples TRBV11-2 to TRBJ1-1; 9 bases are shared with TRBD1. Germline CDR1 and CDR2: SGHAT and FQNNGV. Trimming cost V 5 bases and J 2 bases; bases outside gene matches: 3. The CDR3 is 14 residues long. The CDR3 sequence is CASSLTGGNTEAFF. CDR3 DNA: TGTGCCAGCAGCCTAACAGGGGGCAACACTGAAGCTTTCTTT.

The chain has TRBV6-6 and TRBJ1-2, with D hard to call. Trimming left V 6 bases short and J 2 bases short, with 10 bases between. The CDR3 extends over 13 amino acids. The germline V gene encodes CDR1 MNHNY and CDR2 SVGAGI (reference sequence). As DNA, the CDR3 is TGTGCCAGCAGCCGAGACGGGAACTATGGCTACACCTTC. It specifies CASSRDGNYGYTF.

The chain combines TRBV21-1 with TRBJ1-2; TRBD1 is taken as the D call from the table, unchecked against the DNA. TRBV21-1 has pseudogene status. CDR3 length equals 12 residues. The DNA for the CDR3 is TGTGCCAGCAGCGACAGGGACTATGGCTACACCTTC. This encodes CASSDRDYGYTF.

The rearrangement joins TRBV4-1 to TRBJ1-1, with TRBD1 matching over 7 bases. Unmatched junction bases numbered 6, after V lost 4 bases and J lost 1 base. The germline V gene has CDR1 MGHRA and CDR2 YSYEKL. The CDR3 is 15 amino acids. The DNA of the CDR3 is TGCGCCAGCAGCCCATGGGACAGCCAGAACACTGAAGCTTTCTTT. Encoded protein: CASSPWDSQNTEAFF.

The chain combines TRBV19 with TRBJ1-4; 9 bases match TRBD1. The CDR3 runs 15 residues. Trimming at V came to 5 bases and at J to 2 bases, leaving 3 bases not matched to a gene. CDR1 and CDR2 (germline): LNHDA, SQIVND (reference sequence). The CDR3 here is CASSDTGGTNEKLFF. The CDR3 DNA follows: TGTGCCAGTAGTGATACAGGGGGCACTAATGAAAAACTGTTTTTT.

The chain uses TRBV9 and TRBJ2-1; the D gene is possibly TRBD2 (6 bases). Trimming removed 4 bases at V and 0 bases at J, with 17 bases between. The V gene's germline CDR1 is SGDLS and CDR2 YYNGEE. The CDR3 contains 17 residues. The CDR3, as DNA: TGTGCCAGCAGCTCCCAGGGAGGCGGGGTCTCCTACAATGAGCAGTTCTTC. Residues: CASSSQGGGVSYNEQFF.

CDR3: CASSTGGLASNEQFF. The CDR3 nucleotides are TGTGCCAGCAGTACTGGGGGACTAGCATCCAATGAGCAGTTCTTC. V and J are TRBV6-5 and TRBJ2-1; TRBD2 agrees at 9 bases. V trimming: 5 bases; J trimming: 6 bases; junction bases outside the gene matches: 8. The CDR3 sequence is 15 residues long. Per germline, CDR1 MNHEY and CDR2 SVGAGI.

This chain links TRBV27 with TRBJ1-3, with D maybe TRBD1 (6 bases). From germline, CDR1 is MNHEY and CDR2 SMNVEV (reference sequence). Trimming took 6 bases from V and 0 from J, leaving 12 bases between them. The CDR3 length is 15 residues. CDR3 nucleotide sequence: TGTGCCAGCAGCCTAAGGGGGGGCTCTGGAAACACCATATATTTT. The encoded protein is CASSLRGGSGNTIYF.

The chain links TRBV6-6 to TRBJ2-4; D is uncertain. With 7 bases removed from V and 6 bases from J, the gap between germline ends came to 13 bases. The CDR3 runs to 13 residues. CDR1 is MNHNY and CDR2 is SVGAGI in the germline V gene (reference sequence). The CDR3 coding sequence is TGTGCCAGCAACCCGACGGAGAGAAACATTCAGTACTTC. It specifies CASNPTERNIQYF.

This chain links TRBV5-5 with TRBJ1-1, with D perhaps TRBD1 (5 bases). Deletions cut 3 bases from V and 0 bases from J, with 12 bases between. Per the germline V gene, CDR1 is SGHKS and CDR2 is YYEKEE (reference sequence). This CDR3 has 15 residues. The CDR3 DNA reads TGTGCCAGCAGCTCCCCTAAGGACATGAACACTGAAGCTTTCTTT. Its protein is CASSSPKDMNTEAFF.

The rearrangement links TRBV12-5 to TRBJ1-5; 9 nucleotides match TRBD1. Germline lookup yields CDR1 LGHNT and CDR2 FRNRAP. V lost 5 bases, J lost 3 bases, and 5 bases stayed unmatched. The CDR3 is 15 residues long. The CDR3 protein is CASGPGTGFNQPQHF. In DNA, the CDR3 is TGTGCTAGTGGTCCGGGGACAGGGTTCAATCAGCCCCAGCATTTT.

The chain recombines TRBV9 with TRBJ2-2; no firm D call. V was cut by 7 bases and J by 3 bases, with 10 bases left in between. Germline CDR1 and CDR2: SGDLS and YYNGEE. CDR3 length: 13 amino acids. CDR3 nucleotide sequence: TGTGCCAGCGGGCAGTCAGACACCGGGGAGCTGTTTTTT. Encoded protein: CASGQSDTGELFF.